The following is a T cell receptor beta chain sequence with its context. Its antigen is unknown. cDNA came from 0.5 to 1 ug RNA primed by random hexamers. TCRdb passed the immunoSEQ multiplex PCR reads through MiXCR, listing each CDR3 protein once. The sample gives 200,000 to 300,000 distinct CDR3 sequences, 90% to 96% of which show up once; about 0.094% is in the top ten. This specimen comes from a study of CD8 T cells in Susac syndrome. Study-wide results and caveats: Clonal expansion was missing from Susac syndrome CD4+ T cell repertoires.

The CDR3 spans 11 residues. Germline V CDR1 and CDR2: DFQATT, SNEGSKA (reference sequence). The V gene lost 6 bases and the J gene lost 6 bases, with 12 bases spanning the gap. This receptor was obtained from a human donor with Susac syndrome. The rearrangement links TRBV20-1 to TRBJ2-7, with D unresolved. The sample was CD4+ T cells from PBMCs. The CDR3 DNA reads TGCAGTGCACCTCAGGATGGCGAGCAGTACTTC. Its protein product is CSAPQDGEQYF.